This T cell receptor beta chain stems from a study of T cell changes during pregnancy in multiple sclerosis. Germline V CDR1 and CDR2: SGHRS, YFSETQ. The CDR3 runs to 14 residues. With 4 bases removed from V and 1 base from J, the gap between germline ends came to 10 bases. Some clones are missing from TCRdb's copy, which holds only in-frame ones; the method was immunoSEQ multiplex PCR. The sample shows 50,000 to 75,000 clones, 91% of them seen only once. The sequence derives from a female donor in good health, enrolled as a control in a pregnancy study. The specimen was peripheral blood, collected in the third trimester of pregnancy. The chain recombines TRBV5-1 with TRBJ2-3; no firm D call. The CDR3 coding sequence is TGCGCCAGCAGCCCGGTTCTGCGCACAGATACGCAGTATTTT. Its translation is CASSPVLRTDTQYF.